This T cell receptor (beta chain) comes out of a study of blood T cell repertoires in COVID-19. Study-wide context: Acute-phase and convalescent COVID-19 samples originated in the United States, Italy and Spain. In each case, the material was cDNA or gDNA derived from T cells, B-cell-depleted T cells, or PBMCs.

It was during active infection that Seattle patients were enrolled and then longitudinally followed. Authors' analysis steps: Researchers report that nucleated cell counts were estimated from reference gene primer amplification. TCRdb's copy holds only in-frame clones and misses some; the assay was immunoSEQ multiplex PCR. V and J calls plus clone size are reproduced from that table; the DNA served to infer D and trimming. The data hold 300,000 to 400,000 clones, with roughly 86% observed a single time. The germline CDR1 and CDR2 sequences are SEHNR and FQNEAQ (reference sequence). The length of the CDR3 is 15 residues. The V and J ends lost 0 bases and 4 bases, in that order; junction bases with no gene match: 4.

The receptor was derived from a woman aged 60-70 years with COVID-19, enrolled during active disease. The V and J genes are TRBV7-9 and TRBJ2-5, with TRBD2 identical over 8 bases. The sample comprised peripheral blood. CDR3 protein: CASSLARGASETQYF. The CDR3 nucleotides are TGTGCCAGCAGCTTAGCGCGGGGGGCTTCAGAGACCCAGTACTTC. Together with reference TRBV7-9 and TRBJ2-5, the CDR3 gives the full variable domain: DTGVSQNPRHKITKRGQNVTFRCDPISEHNRLYWYRQTLGQGPEFLTYFQNEAQLEKSRLLSDRFSAERPKGSFSTLEIQRTEQGDSAMYLCASSLARGASETQYFGPGTRLLVL.